Below, 26 T cell receptor beta chains from the same sample are listed, as sequenced in a study of radiation and T cells in renal cell carcinoma. As to time point: blood 4 weeks post-SBRT, at nephrectomy. As to treatment: 15 Gy SBRT to primary tumor, nephrectomy 4 weeks later. TCRdb's copy holds only in-frame clones and misses some; the assay was immunoSEQ multiplex PCR. The sample has around 180,000 clones, 88% seen once; the top ten hold about 11%. The sequences come from blood, collected from a patient whose treatment included radiotherapy and nephrectomy. These receptors were obtained from a woman aged 45-65 years with renal cell carcinoma.

The chain couples TRBV30 to TRBJ1-1; D unclear. This CDR3 spans 15 amino acids. Germline loops: CDR1 GTSNPN, CDR2 SVGIG (reference sequence). The germline V and J ends were trimmed by 0 bases and 1 base, with 12 bases remaining between them. The CDR3, as DNA: TGTGCCTGGAGTGTTTTCGGGTGGGGGAACACTGAAGCTTTCTTT. It translates to CAWSVFGWGNTEAFF.

The chain links TRBV4-2 to TRBJ1-4; D is uncertain. The CDR3 spans 14 residues. Germline values: CDR1 LGHNA, CDR2 YNFKEQ. V was trimmed by 1 base and J by 8 bases, leaving 11 bases between them. CDR3 in DNA: TGTGCCAGCAGCCAAGGTCACAGAGAGGAAAAACTGTTTTTT. Its translation: CASSQGHREEKLFF.

CDR3 protein: CASNTGERYNEQFF. The CDR3 bases are TGTGCCAGCAATACAGGGGAGAGATACAATGAGCAGTTCTTC. The chain has TRBV6-1 and TRBJ2-1, with 7 bases identical to TRBD1. Looked up from germline, CDR1 is MNHNS and CDR2 is SASEGT. Unmatched junction bases numbered 7, after V lost 7 bases and J lost 4 bases. This CDR3 has 14 amino acids.

J is TRBJ1-2 and V is TRBV19; TRBD1 agrees at 9 bases. J was trimmed by 7 bases and V by 3 bases; bases with no gene match: 6. The CDR3 extends over 14 amino acids. Germline assignment: CDR1 LNHDA and CDR2 SQIVND (reference sequence). The CDR3 sequence is CASSITGGSGGYTF. The DNA for the CDR3 is TGTGCCAGTAGTATTACAGGGGGCTCCGGTGGCTACACCTTC.

The chain is built from TRBV11-2 and TRBJ2-1, with D perhaps matching TRBD2 (5 bases). This CDR3 contains 14 residues. Germline CDR1 SGHAT, CDR2 FQNNGV. V lost 5 bases and J lost 4, with 12 bases in between. Written as DNA, the CDR3 is TGTGCCAGCAGCGGAGGTCTCTTGTACAATGAGCAGTTCTTC. Protein sequence: CASSGGLLYNEQFF.

This rearrangement joins TRBV7-9 to TRBJ2-7; 9 nucleotides align to TRBD2. The CDR3 is 16 residues long. Germline V gene lookup returns CDR1 SEHNR and CDR2 FQNEAQ (reference sequence). J was trimmed by 2 bases and V by 2 bases; bases with no gene match: 7. CDR3 sequence reads: CASSLWLAGQAYEQYF. CDR3 DNA sequence: TGTGCCAGCAGCTTATGGCTAGCGGGGCAAGCCTACGAGCAGTACTTC. Full variable domain (remainder filled in from reference TRBV7-9 and TRBJ2-7): DTGVSQNPRHKITKRGQNVTFRCDPISEHNRLYWYRQTLGQGPEFLTYFQNEAQLEKSRLLSDRFSAERPKGSFSTLEIQRTEQGDSAMYLCASSLWLAGQAYEQYFGPGTRLTVT.

This rearrangement joins TRBV7-2 to TRBJ1-1; 12 bases align to TRBD1. The CDR3 is 13 residues long. Germline V gives CDR1 SGHTA, CDR2 FQGNSA. Unmatched junction bases numbered 4, after V lost 3 bases and J lost 11 bases. The CDR3 protein is CASSLGQGAWAFF. CDR3 coding DNA: TGTGCCAGCAGCTTGGGACAGGGGGCTTGGGCTTTCTTT. Supplemented by reference TRBV7-2 and TRBJ1-1, the full variable domain reads GAGVSQSPSNKVTEKGKDVELRCDPISGHTALYWYRQSLGQGLEFLIYFQGNSAPDKSGLPSDRFSAERTGGSVSTLTIQRTQQEDSAVYLCASSLGQGAWAFFGQGTRLTVV.

J is TRBJ1-2 and V is TRBV6-4; TRBD1 might be the D (6 bases). The CDR3 has 13 residues. Per the germline V gene, CDR1 is MRHNA and CDR2 is SNTAGT. The V end lost 3 bases, the J end lost 5 bases, and 10 bases lay between the germline ends. CDR3 nucleotides: TGTGCCAGCAGTGAAAGGGGGGATTATGGCTACACCTTC. This codes for CASSERGDYGYTF.

This chain joins TRBV5-1 and TRBJ2-2, with D hard to call. This CDR3 is built from 13 residues. V lost 4 bases and J 1 base, leaving 5 bases between the germline ends. Germline lookup yields CDR1 SGHRS and CDR2 YFSETQ. CDR3 protein: CASSPMNTGELFF. The DNA for the CDR3 is TGCGCCAGCAGCCCGATGAACACCGGGGAGCTGTTTTTT.

J is TRBJ2-7 and V is TRBV6-6; D uncertain. The CDR3 contains 13 residues. From germline, CDR1 is MNHNY and CDR2 SVGAGI (reference sequence). The V end was cut by 2 bases, the J end by 3 bases, with 8 bases between. The CDR3 loop reads CASSYSRDYEQYF. CDR3 in DNA: TGTGCCAGCAGTTACAGTAGGGACTACGAGCAGTACTTC.

The rearrangement joins TRBV19 to TRBJ2-7, with 10 bases that match TRBD1. The CDR3 totals 14 residues. Trimming took 6 bases from V and 7 from J; bases not matched to a gene: 9. Per germline, CDR1 LNHDA and CDR2 SQIVND (reference sequence). CDR3 nucleotide sequence: TGTGCCAGTAGGGGGACAGGGGAAAGGACTGAGCAGTACTTC. Residues: CASRGTGERTEQYF.

The chain employs TRBV12-5 and TRBJ1-1, with TRBD1 matching 11 bases. Germline CDR1 reads LGHNT; CDR2 reads FRNRAP. The CDR3 spans 17 residues. J gave up 5 bases and V 2 bases, and 10 bases lay outside the gene matches. The chain's CDR3 is CASGLPRDRGWWTEAFF. CDR3 DNA sequence: TGTGCTAGTGGTTTGCCCCGGGACAGGGGGTGGTGGACTGAAGCTTTCTTT.

The CDR3 spells CASSKTLDRQETQYF. The DNA of the CDR3 is TGTGCCAGCAGTAAGACCCTGGACAGACAAGAGACCCAGTACTTC. The genes are TRBV7-2 and TRBJ2-5, with D perhaps TRBD1 (6 bases). Germline lookup yields CDR1 SGHTA and CDR2 FQGNSA. This CDR3 comprises 15 residues. Deletions cut 6 bases from V and 2 bases from J, with 16 bases between.

The V call is TRBV7-2, the J call TRBJ2-2; 8 positions match TRBD2. CDR1 SGHTA and CDR2 FQGNSA come from the germline V gene. The CDR3 length is 16 residues. V lost 3 bases and J lost 5; bases outside the gene matches: 8. DNA of the CDR3: TGTGCCAGCAGCTTTATTGGCGGGGGGTCTACCGGGGAGCTGTTTTTT. It is translated as CASSFIGGGSTGELFF.

This sequence joins TRBV10-3 and TRBJ1-1; D is perhaps TRBD1 (5 bases). Trimming shortened V by 2 bases and J by 0 bases, and 10 bases separated the two germline ends. Germline V gene sequence: CDR1 ENHRY, CDR2 SYGVKD. The CDR3 has 15 amino acids. Here the CDR3 reads CAISEPGLMNTEAFF. CDR3 DNA: TGTGCCATCAGTGAGCCAGGGCTTATGAACACTGAAGCTTTCTTT.

The J gene is TRBJ1-1, the V gene TRBV5-1; TRBD1 matches 7 bases. Per the germline V gene, CDR1 is SGHRS and CDR2 is YFSETQ. There are 15 residues in the CDR3. J lost 2 bases, V lost 5 bases, and 9 bases had no gene match. For the CDR3, the DNA is TGCGCCAGCAGATTACCGGGACAGCGAAACACTGAAGCTTTCTTT. Its protein product is CASRLPGQRNTEAFF.

The V call is TRBV7-9, the J call TRBJ1-6; no clear D gene. The CDR3 extends over 14 amino acids. Trimming cost V 5 bases and J 6 bases, with 11 bases left between them. Germline values: CDR1 SEHNR, CDR2 FQNEAQ (reference sequence). This CDR3 reads CASSPDGANSPLHF. The CDR3 DNA reads TGTGCCAGCAGCCCTGACGGAGCTAATTCACCCCTCCACTTT.

The chain uses TRBV2 and TRBJ1-4; unclear D gene. The V and J ends lost 1 base and 8 bases respectively, with 8 bases between them. The CDR3 contains 13 residues. Germline values: CDR1 SNHLY, CDR2 FYNNEI. CDR3 in amino acids: CASSEGVTEKLFF. The CDR3 DNA reads TGTGCCAGCAGTGAAGGGGTGACCGAAAAACTGTTTTTT.

The rearrangement uses TRBV10-1 and TRBJ2-1, with 8 nucleotides matching TRBD2. The CDR3 covers 16 residues. The ends lost 3 bases at V and 0 bases at J; junction bases unmatched: 4. The germline CDR1 and CDR2 sequences are WNHNN and SYGVQD (reference sequence). The CDR3: CASSETSGSSYNEQFF. The CDR3 nucleotides read TGCGCCAGCAGTGAAACTAGCGGAAGCTCCTACAATGAGCAGTTCTTC.

V gene TRBV6-5 combines with J gene TRBJ1-3; 7 nucleotides line up with TRBD1. Unmatched junction bases numbered 10, after V lost 6 bases and J lost 5 bases. The CDR3 loop spans 15 amino acids. Germline V lookup: CDR1 MNHEY, CDR2 SVGAGI. CDR3 nucleotide sequence: TGTGCCAGCAGCCGCACGGGACAGCTCCGAAACACCATATATTTT. Translating it yields CASSRTGQLRNTIYF.

V and J are TRBV4-2 and TRBJ2-4; 12 bases line up with TRBD2. Germline values: CDR1 LGHNA, CDR2 YNFKEQ. Trimming removed 3 bases from V and 1 base from J; junction bases left unmatched: 4. This CDR3 region has 17 residues. CDR3 sequence reads: CASSQASGGEAKNIQYF. The CDR3 DNA follows: TGTGCCAGCAGCCAGGCTAGCGGGGGGGAGGCCAAAAACATTCAGTACTTC.

The chain joins TRBV7-2 to TRBJ1-1; 7 nucleotides match TRBD1. CDR3 length: 14 amino acids. Unmatched junction bases numbered 4, after V lost 4 bases and J lost 2 bases. Germline V gives CDR1 SGHTA, CDR2 FQGNSA. DNA of the CDR3: TGTGCCAGCAGCTCCAGGGGGACTAACACTGAAGCTTTCTTT. Amino acid sequence: CASSSRGTNTEAFF.

V usage is TRBV7-2 and J usage is TRBJ2-7, with 9 bases lining up with TRBD2. From germline, CDR1 is SGHTA and CDR2 FQGNSA. The V segment lost 5 bases and the J segment 4 bases; nucleotides outside the gene matches: 12. The length of the CDR3 is 16 residues. The CDR3 loop reads CASSQGRGGAGYEQYF. The CDR3, as DNA: TGTGCCAGCAGCCAGGGGCGCGGGGGGGCCGGGTACGAGCAGTACTTC.

CDR3 DNA: TGTGCCTGGAGCCCCCGGGGTGTCTATTATGGCTACACCTTC. It encodes CAWSPRGVYYGYTF. The genes are TRBV30 and TRBJ1-2; D unclear. Germline CDR1 reads GTSNPN; CDR2 reads SVGIG (reference sequence). The CDR3 runs 14 residues. Trimming left V 3 bases short and J 5 bases short, with 16 bases between.

The chain carries TRBV29-1 and TRBJ1-2; D perhaps matches TRBD1 (5 bases). The V end lost 2 bases, the J end lost 8 bases, and 18 bases lay between the germline ends. Germline V CDR1 and CDR2: SQVTM, ANQGSEA. The CDR3 runs 14 residues. The CDR3 region is CSVEPQGKPGGYTF. The CDR3 DNA sequence: TGCAGCGTTGAACCCCAGGGCAAACCAGGGGGCTACACCTTC. Full variable domain (remainder filled in from reference TRBV29-1 and TRBJ1-2): SAVISQKPSRDICQRGTSLTIQCQVDSQVTMMFWYRQQPGQSLTLIATANQGSEATYESGFVIDKFPISRPNLTFSTLTVSNMSPEDSSIYLCSVEPQGKPGGYTFGSGTRLTVV.

This sequence joins TRBV5-1 and TRBJ1-1, with D possibly TRBD1 on 5 matching bases. There are 13 residues in the CDR3. The V end was cut by 4 bases, the J end by 3 bases, with 10 bases between. Germline CDR1 is SGHRS and CDR2 is YFSETQ. The CDR3 is CASSRGDDTEAFF. DNA of the CDR3: TGCGCCAGCAGCCGGGGCGATGACACTGAAGCTTTCTTT.